The T cell receptor (beta chain) under discussion was sequenced for a study of CD8+CD57+ T cells in acquired aplastic anemia. The V gene lost 3 bases and the J gene lost 4 bases, with 11 bases spanning the gap. CDR3 length: 13 amino acids. Germline CDR1 is SGHRS and CDR2 is YFSETQ. Those patients picked for sequencing had displayed CD8+CD57+ cell expansion on flow cytometry. Each patient carried a diagnosis of severe acquired aplastic anemia. The template for TCR beta VDJ and CDR3 sequence profiling was genomic DNA. TCRdb redid the calling of the reads with MiXCR, one entry per CDR3 protein. This table has around 290,000 distinct CDR3 sequences, 45% to 65% appearing once.

The chain has TRBV5-1 and TRBJ2-7; a weak D match, TRBD2 (5 bases). The sequence derives from a human donor with aplastic anemia. Sequenced sample: sorted CD4+, CD8+, or CD8+CD57+ T cells (not recorded which) from PBMCs. CDR3 DNA sequence: TGCGCCAGCAGCTCCGGACTGTCGTACGAGCAGTACTTC. It encodes CASSSGLSYEQYF.